The following is a T cell receptor (beta chain) sequence with its context. This entry belongs to a study of blood T cell repertoires in COVID-19. As for the study in general: Sites across the United States, Italy and Spain contributed samples from acute and convalescent COVID-19. T cells, B-cell-depleted T cells, or PBMCs provided the cDNA or gDNA that served as material.

Per the original methods: For nucleated cells, counts were estimated from reference gene primer amplification. Produced via immunoSEQ multiplex PCR; TCRdb's table is partial and in-frame only. D and trimming were read from the DNA, whereas the V and J calls and clone size are those reported in that table. This table holds some 370,000 clones, about 90% found once. V shed 2 bases, J shed 6 bases, and the junction held 5 bases outside the gene matches. CDR1 and CDR2 from the germline V gene are MNHEY and SVGEGT. This CDR3 spans 15 amino acids. This sequence was found in a man aged 40-49 years with acute or convalescent COVID-19. The chain combines TRBV6-2 or TRBV6-3 with TRBJ2-1, with 9 bases matching TRBD2. Sequences were obtained from peripheral blood. CDR3 nucleotide sequence: TGTGCCAGCAGTTACGGTAGCGGGAGCCCCAATGAGCAGTTCTTC. Its translation is CASSYGSGSPNEQFF.